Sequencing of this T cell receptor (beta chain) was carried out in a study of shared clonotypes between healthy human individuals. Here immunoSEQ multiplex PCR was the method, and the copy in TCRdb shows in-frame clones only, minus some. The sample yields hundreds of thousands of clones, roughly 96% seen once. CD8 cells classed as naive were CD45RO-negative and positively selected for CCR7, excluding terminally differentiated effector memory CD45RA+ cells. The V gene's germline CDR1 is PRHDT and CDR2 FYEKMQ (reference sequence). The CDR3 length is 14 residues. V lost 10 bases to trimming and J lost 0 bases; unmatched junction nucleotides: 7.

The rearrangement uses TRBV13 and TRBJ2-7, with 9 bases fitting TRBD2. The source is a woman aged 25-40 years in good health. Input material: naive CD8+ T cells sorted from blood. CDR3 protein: CATQRTSASYEQYF. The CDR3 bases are TGTGCCACCCAAAGGACTAGCGCCTCCTACGAGCAGTACTTC.